Each of the 28 T cell receptor beta chains below was sequenced from the same sample in a study of cytomegalovirus exposure and HLA in healthy donors. PCR involved 60 Vbeta and 13 Jbeta primers. The protocol was immunoSEQ multiplex PCR, while the TCRdb copy is restricted to in-frame clones and leaves out a portion. Of 150,000 to 200,000 clones listed, roughly 77% were seen once; the top ten hold about 2.1%. Sequences were obtained from PBMCs. The receptors shown here come from a woman between 18 and 30 years old in good health and CMV-seronegative.

As concerns this clone: An end of the junction differs from the germline gene, which may be a read error. The V and J genes are TRBV15 and TRBJ1-2, with 12 bases aligning to TRBD1. This CDR3 region has 18 residues. From germline, CDR1 is LNHNV and CDR2 YYDKDF (reference sequence). The CDR3 region has the DNA TGTGCCACCGGCAGACACCTCGGGACAGGGGGCGGTGGCTATGGCTACACCTTC. Protein sequence: CATGRHLGTGGGGYGYTF. Full variable domain (rest looked up from reference TRBV15 and TRBJ1-2): DAMVIQNPRYQVTQFGKPVTLSCSQTLNHNVMYWYQQKSSQAPKLLFHYYDKDFNNEADTPDNFQSRRPNTSFCFLDIRSPGLGDTAMYLCATGRHLGTGGGGYGYTFGSGTRLTVV.

The CDR3, as DNA: TGTGCCAGCAGCGTCCAGGGGGCTGGCTACGAGCAGTACTTC. Its protein is CASSVQGAGYEQYF. The chain combines TRBV6-5 with TRBJ2-7; 8 bases are a match to TRBD1. The CDR3 consists of 14 residues. The germline V gene encodes CDR1 MNHEY and CDR2 SVGAGI. Trimming took 6 bases from V and 3 from J; bases not matched to a gene: 7.

J is TRBJ2-1 and V is TRBV7-8; TRBD1 aligns across 12 bases. The J segment lost 4 bases and the V segment lost 0 bases, leaving 1 base of the junction unmatched. The CDR3 covers 16 residues. The germline gives CDR1 SGHVS, CDR2 FQNEAQ. CDR3: CASSLAGQGAYNEQFF. In DNA, the CDR3 is TGTGCCAGCAGCTTAGCGGGACAGGGGGCTTACAATGAGCAGTTCTTC.

The gene calls are TRBV30 and TRBJ2-3; 7 bases match TRBD1. CDR3 length: 15 amino acids. Per the germline V gene, CDR1 is GTSNPN and CDR2 is SVGIG (reference sequence). V trimming: 2 bases; J trimming: 1 base; junction bases outside the gene matches: 6. In nucleotides, the CDR3 is TGTGCCTGGAGTCCCCACAGGGGCCGCACAGATACGCAGTATTTT. It codes for CAWSPHRGRTDTQYF.

The V and J genes are TRBV10-3 and TRBJ2-3, with D possibly matching TRBD2 (7 bases). This CDR3 region has 12 residues. Germline CDR1 and CDR2: ENHRY and SYGVKD. V was shortened by 10 bases and J by 4 bases, with 12 bases between the two germline ends. This CDR3 reads CATEGGSDTQYF. The DNA for the CDR3 is TGTGCCACCGAGGGGGGGTCAGATACGCAGTATTTT.

This clone was found a few times. The chain employs TRBV27 and TRBJ1-5, with D perhaps matching TRBD1 (5 bases). Deletions cut 6 bases from V and 0 bases from J, with 15 bases between. Germline assignment: CDR1 MNHEY and CDR2 SMNVEV (reference sequence). CDR3 length: 16 residues. The CDR3 sequence: CASSRQGTYSNQPQHF. CDR3 DNA: TGTGCCAGCAGCCGTCAGGGAACTTATAGCAATCAGCCCCAGCATTTT.

DNA of the CDR3: TGCGCCAGCAGCTTGGTATCAGACAGCAACTCATTTATGAACACTGAAGCTTTCTTT. Its translation is CASSLVSDSNSFMNTEAFF. The chain couples TRBV5-1 to TRBJ1-1; D may be TRBD1 (5 bases). Per germline, CDR1 SGHRS and CDR2 YFSETQ. This CDR3 contains 19 residues. Trimming removed 0 bases at V and 0 bases at J, with 21 bases between.

This clone was counted only a few times. This chain connects TRBV27 to TRBJ2-3; D gene unclear. V was pared by 5 bases and J by 3 bases, with 15 bases between. The V gene's germline CDR1 is MNHEY and CDR2 SMNVEV (reference sequence). The CDR3 sequence is 15 residues long. CDR3 protein: CASSPALTGTDTQYF. CDR3 nucleotide sequence: TGTGCCAGCAGTCCGGCTCTAACGGGTACAGATACGCAGTATTTT.

The chain joins TRBV27 to TRBJ1-4, with no clear D. The CDR3 contains 15 residues. The V gene lost 4 bases and the J gene lost 7 bases, with 16 bases spanning the gap. Germline loops: CDR1 MNHEY, CDR2 SMNVEV (reference sequence). The CDR3, as DNA: TGTGCCAGCAGTTCACACCGGGGAGGAAGTGAAAAACTGTTTTTT. As protein: CASSSHRGGSEKLFF.

V is TRBV4-1 and J is TRBJ2-3, with D perhaps TRBD1 (6 bases). V was clipped by 1 base and J by 2 bases, with 19 bases between them. This CDR3 comprises 18 residues. Germline V CDR1 and CDR2: MGHRA, YSYEKL. The CDR3 sequence: CASSQGSLRGNFTDTQYF. The CDR3 nucleotides are TGCGCCAGCAGCCAAGGGTCCCTCAGGGGCAATTTCACAGATACGCAGTATTTT.

The genes are TRBV2 and TRBJ1-2; 9 positions match TRBD1. Germline V gives CDR1 SNHLY, CDR2 FYNNEI. Germline trimming cut 6 bases from V and 4 bases from J; bases unmatched to any gene: 9. The CDR3 covers 15 residues. CDR3 nucleotide sequence: TGTGCCAGCAGCGACAGGGGGACAGCTGGCTATGGCTACACCTTC. This encodes CASSDRGTAGYGYTF.

V usage is TRBV11-2 and J usage is TRBJ1-6; D is ambiguous. This CDR3 comprises 15 residues. The germline V gene has CDR1 SGHAT and CDR2 FQNNGV. Trimming removed 0 bases at V and 7 bases at J, with 10 bases between. In nucleotides, the CDR3 is TGTGCCAGCAGCTTAGAAAGGCTGGGCAATTCACCCCTCCACTTT. Translation: CASSLERLGNSPLHF.

The chain links TRBV27 to TRBJ1-5; D not resolved. This CDR3 is 14 amino acids long. Germline values: CDR1 MNHEY, CDR2 SMNVEV (reference sequence). V was shortened by 2 bases and J by 0 bases, with 5 bases between the two germline ends. CDR3 nucleotides: TGTGCCAGCAGTTTACACAATAGCAATCAGCCCCAGCATTTT. Encoded protein: CASSLHNSNQPQHF.

This chain uses TRBV6-5 with TRBJ1-4; no reliable D call. V lost 2 bases, J lost 7 bases, and 14 bases lay in between. Germline lookup yields CDR1 MNHEY and CDR2 SVGAGI. The CDR3 has 15 amino acids. CDR3 DNA: TGTGCCAGCAGTTACGATATCGGGTTAAGTGAAAAACTGTTTTTT. It specifies CASSYDIGLSEKLFF.

The CDR3 DNA reads TGTGCCAGTAGTCTTTCTGCAGGGGGTAACGAAAAACTGTTTTTT. Amino acid sequence: CASSLSAGGNEKLFF. The chain couples TRBV19 to TRBJ1-4; 7 bases align to TRBD1. Germline V gene sequence: CDR1 LNHDA, CDR2 SQIVND (reference sequence). The CDR3 consists of 15 residues. With 5 bases clipped from V and 8 bases from J, the junction kept 11 bases outside the gene matches.

The chain combines TRBV10-3 with TRBJ1-1, with 8 bases fitting TRBD1. CDR1 and CDR2 from the germline V gene are ENHRY and SYGVKD. The CDR3 has 13 amino acids. V trimming: 7 bases; J trimming: 6 bases; junction bases outside the gene matches: 7. CDR3 residues: CAITGQGGAEAFF. CDR3 nucleotide sequence: TGTGCCATCACCGGACAGGGAGGAGCTGAAGCTTTCTTT.

The chain couples TRBV19 to TRBJ2-7; 8 nucleotides match TRBD2. V lost 2 bases, J lost 2 bases, and 2 bases stayed unmatched. Germline V gene data show CDR1 as LNHDA and CDR2 as SQIVND (reference sequence). The CDR3 is 14 amino acids. CDR3 sequence (DNA): TGTGCCAGTAGTATACTAGCGGGTCCCTACGAGCAGTACTTC. Its translation is CASSILAGPYEQYF.

The chain links TRBV29-1 to TRBJ2-2, with D possibly matching TRBD1 (6 bases). Germline V gene lookup returns CDR1 SQVTM and CDR2 ANQGSEA. The CDR3 is 14 residues long. V was shortened by 5 bases and J by 0 bases, with 10 bases between the two germline ends. The DNA for the CDR3 is TGCAGCGTTAAGGACAGAGCGAACACCGGGGAGCTGTTTTTT. Translation gives CSVKDRANTGELFF.

V and J are TRBV5-5 and TRBJ2-5; TRBD1 might be the D (6 bases). The J call may be incorrect, as the DNA end agrees better with TRBJ2-7. Germline V gene lookup returns CDR1 SGHKS and CDR2 YYEKEE (reference sequence). The CDR3 extends over 13 amino acids. In DNA, the CDR3 is TGTGCCAGCAGCCTCCGGGACAACTACGAGCAGTACTTC. This sequence encodes CASSLRDNYEQYF.

The chain employs TRBV27 and TRBJ2-3; 12 bases fit TRBD2. The CDR3 is made up of 18 amino acids. V lost 6 bases, J lost 0 bases, and 10 bases stayed unmatched. The germline V gene encodes CDR1 MNHEY and CDR2 SMNVEV (reference sequence). The CDR3 here is CASSFGLAGTLSTDTQYF. CDR3 DNA sequence: TGTGCCAGCAGCTTCGGACTAGCGGGGACTCTTAGCACAGATACGCAGTATTTT.

J is TRBJ2-5 and V is TRBV13; 10 bases match TRBD1. Germline V gene lookup returns CDR1 PRHDT and CDR2 FYEKMQ (reference sequence). Trimming cost V 5 bases and J 5 bases; bases outside gene matches: 8. The length of the CDR3 is 15 residues. In nucleotides, the CDR3 is TGTGCCAGCAGCGTCCGGACAGGGGGTCTCGAGACCCAGTACTTC. It encodes CASSVRTGGLETQYF.

The rearrangement links TRBV27 to TRBJ2-2; tentative D call: TRBD1 (5 bases). Trimming shortened V by 4 bases and J by 6 bases, and 18 bases separated the two germline ends. The germline V gene has CDR1 MNHEY and CDR2 SMNVEV (reference sequence). This CDR3 has 16 residues. The CDR3, as DNA: TGTGCCAGCAGTTCATTAGGGGTATGGTTACCCGGGGAGCTGTTTTTT. Protein: CASSSLGVWLPGELFF.

The rearrangement joins TRBV6-5 to TRBJ2-7; D is uncertain. Germline V gene data show CDR1 as MNHEY and CDR2 as SVGAGI. Trimming shortened V by 6 bases and J by 2 bases, and 8 bases separated the two germline ends. The CDR3 loop spans 12 amino acids. CDR3 sequence: CASRTSAYEQYF. CDR3 nucleotides: TGTGCCAGCAGGACTTCAGCCTACGAGCAGTACTTC.

The chain uses TRBV7-2 and TRBJ2-4, with 8 bases identical to TRBD2. The trim removed 4 bases at V and 8 bases at J, leaving 13 bases unmatched. The germline V gene has CDR1 SGHTA and CDR2 FQGNSA. The CDR3 has 16 residues. The CDR3 here is CASSYALAGGGDIQYF. Here the CDR3 DNA reads TGTGCCAGCAGCTATGCTCTGGCGGGGGGCGGGGACATTCAGTACTTC.

The rearrangement links TRBV6-6 to TRBJ1-4; 9 nucleotides line up with TRBD1. Germline-derived CDR1 and CDR2 are MNHNY and SVGAGI (reference sequence). V gave up 5 bases and J gave up 8 bases; unmatched junction bases: 9. The CDR3 has 15 residues. Here the CDR3 DNA reads TGTGCCAGCAGTACGGGGGACAGGGCTCGGGAAAAACTGTTTTTT. It encodes CASSTGDRAREKLFF.

This chain connects TRBV5-1 to TRBJ2-2, with D uncertain. CDR1 SGHRS and CDR2 YFSETQ come from the germline V gene. With 0 bases removed from V and 1 base from J, the gap between germline ends came to 7 bases. This CDR3 comprises 15 residues. The CDR3 DNA sequence: TGCGCCAGCAGCTTGGTGCCAGAGAACACCGGGGAGCTGTTTTTT. Translation gives CASSLVPENTGELFF.

Concerning this clone itself: At the DNA level, this CDR3 is encoded by other sequences in the same sample as well. The J gene is TRBJ2-5, the V gene TRBV19; D not resolved. Trimming cost V 7 bases and J 2 bases, with 14 bases left between them. Germline V gene sequence: CDR1 LNHDA, CDR2 SQIVND (reference sequence). This CDR3 comprises 14 residues. In nucleotides, the CDR3 is TGTGCCAGTACCCCCCCCGGGTTGCAAGAGACCCAGTACTTC. Protein sequence: CASTPPGLQETQYF. The whole variable domain, filled in from reference TRBV19 and TRBJ2-5, reads DGGITQSPKYLFRKEGQNVTLSCEQNLNHDAMYWYRQDPGQGLRLIYYSQIVNDFQKGDIAEGYSVSREKKESFPLTVTSAQKNPTAFYLCASTPPGLQETQYFGPGTRLLVL.

This clone was picked up a small number of times. The chain couples TRBV5-4 to TRBJ2-7; no reliable D call. CDR1 and CDR2 from the germline V gene are SGHNT and YYREEE (reference sequence). The CDR3 sequence is 14 residues long. Trimming shortened V by 4 bases and J by 5 bases, and 16 bases separated the two germline ends. CDR3 bases: TGTGCCAGCAGCCGCGGCTCCCTTCGGGACGAGCAGTACTTC. Its protein product is CASSRGSLRDEQYF.